The 2 T cell receptor beta chains listed next were all sequenced from one sample in a study of tumor and adjacent non-tumor tissue in lung cancer. This sample's RNA came from whole unsorted tissue. The normal lung tissue was taken more than 3 cm from the tumor edge. TCRbeta libraries were built with three rounds of nested PCR, modified from ARM-PCR. A single record per CDR3 protein comes from TCRdb applying MiXCR to the multiplex PCR reads. The table includes about 86,000 distinct CDR3 sequences, roughly 77% detected once. Sequenced sample: distant non-tumor lung tissue. Receptor source: a woman in her forties or fifties with non-small cell lung cancer.

With regard to this clonotype: At one boundary the junction diverges from the germline segment, which might be a read error. CDR3 nucleotides: TGCGCCAGCAGAGGACTAGCGGCGGGCACCGAGGAGCTGTTTTTT. It is translated as CASRGLAAGTEELFF. The rearrangement joins TRBV10-2 to TRBJ2-2; TRBD2 matches at 10 bases. CDR1 is WSHSY and CDR2 is SAAADI in the germline V gene. The CDR3 is 15 amino acids.

This clonotype was observed at least ten times. V usage is TRBV7-9 and J usage is TRBJ2-1, with D possibly matching TRBD2 (5 bases). CDR3 length equals 12 residues. Trimming left V 7 bases short and J 5 bases short, with 9 bases between. The germline gives CDR1 SEHNR, CDR2 FQNEAQ (reference sequence). Here the CDR3 reads CASIRGDNEQFF. CDR3 DNA sequence: TGTGCCAGCATCCGGGGAGACAATGAGCAGTTCTTC.